These 21 T cell receptor beta chains were all obtained from the same sample, sequenced in a study of CXCR3-negative and CXCR3-positive naive CD8 T cells. It was by 5' RACE with UMI labels that the TRB cDNA libraries were prepared. From the 5' RACE reads, TCRdb lists one entry per CDR3 protein and no DNA. The sample table includes about 89,000 distinct CDR3 sequences. The antigens for these receptors are not known. Study-wide results and caveats: In CXCR3-positive naive cells, the TRB CDR3s were more hydrophobic than in CXCR3-negative naive cells.

Sequencing was performed on naive CXCR3+ CD8+ T cells from blood. Subset of the sample: CD45RO-CCR7+CD27+CD95- naive CD8+ T cells expressing CXCR3 (TNR3+). The receptors shown here come from a human donor in good health. Some clones in this sample may be carry-over from other donors' samples.

The chain combines TRBV19 with TRBJ1-1; TCRdb names TRBD1, which stays unverified in the absence of DNA. CDR1 and CDR2 (germline): LNHDA, SQIVND (reference sequence). The CDR3 extends over 11 amino acids. CDR3 sequence reads: CATKRTGRAFF.

J is TRBJ1-5 and V is TRBV7-6. Per the germline V gene, CDR1 is SGHVS and CDR2 is FNYEAQ. The CDR3 runs 14 residues. The CDR3 reads CASSKEVSNQPQHF.

V usage is TRBV18 and J usage is TRBJ2-5. Germline V gives CDR1 KGHSH, CDR2 LQKENI. This CDR3 comprises 12 residues. The CDR3 spells CASSPDEETQYF.

The chain links TRBV4-2 to TRBJ1-1; with no DNA, the TCRdb D assignment of TRBD1 cannot be verified. CDR1 and CDR2 from the germline V gene are LGHNA and YNFKEQ. The CDR3 totals 15 residues. The CDR3 sequence: CASSQGRQVNTEAFF.

This chain uses TRBV5-6 with TRBJ2-7. From germline, CDR1 is SGHDT and CDR2 YYEEEE. The CDR3 runs 13 residues. The CDR3 is CASSSGQLYEQYF.

V is TRBV12-3 or TRBV12-4 and J is TRBJ2-1; TCRdb proposes TRBD2, but this gene call is untestable without DNA. The CDR3 runs to 15 residues. CDR3 region: CASSTFSGHYNEQFF.

The V gene is TRBV5-1, the J gene TRBJ1-1; there is no DNA to check the TCRdb D call of TRBD1. Germline loops: CDR1 SGHRS, CDR2 YFSETQ. The CDR3 contains 18 residues. CDR3 amino acids: CASSLPASLQRPDTEAFF.

The genes are TRBV7-8 and TRBJ2-3; the D call of TRBD1 rests on TCRdb alone, since no DNA is present to check it. CDR3 size: 14 residues. In germline, CDR1 is SGHVS, CDR2 FQNEAQ. The chain's CDR3 is CASSYTGYTDTQYF.

This chain links TRBV11-1 with TRBJ2-7; the TRBD1 assignment by TCRdb is unverifiable without DNA. The CDR3 extends over 13 amino acids. The germline gives CDR1 SGHAT, CDR2 FQDESV (reference sequence). CDR3 protein: CASSEGSSYEQYF.

This chain uses TRBV5-1 with TRBJ2-1; TCRdb's assignment of TRBD2 cannot be checked, as there is no DNA. Germline V gene lookup returns CDR1 SGHRS and CDR2 YFSETQ. This CDR3 has 19 residues. CDR3 residues: CASSIGTSGSWGSYNEQFF.

The chain combines TRBV6-2 or TRBV6-3 with TRBJ2-5; TCRdb gives TRBD2 as the D gene, but with no DNA this cannot be confirmed. The CDR3 loop spans 16 amino acids. From germline, CDR1 is MNHEY and CDR2 SVGEGT. CDR3 sequence: CASSYTSGGPLGTQYF.

V usage is TRBV5-4 and J usage is TRBJ2-3; the D gene TCRdb calls, TRBD1, cannot be checked with no DNA. This CDR3 comprises 15 residues. Germline CDR1 and CDR2: SGHNT and YYREEE (reference sequence). This chain's CDR3 is CASSSEWGGQDTQYF.

The CDR3 loop reads CASSFDPYEQYF. This sequence joins TRBV5-1 and TRBJ2-7. Germline loops: CDR1 SGHRS, CDR2 YFSETQ. The CDR3 is made up of 12 amino acids.

This rearrangement joins TRBV29-1 to TRBJ2-2; no DNA is available, so the TRBD2 call from TCRdb remains unchecked. The CDR3 loop spans 13 amino acids. CDR1 is SQVTM, CDR2 ANQGSEA, per germline. CDR3 amino acids: CSGGLGHTGELFF.

This chain uses TRBV27 with TRBJ2-5; TCRdb picks TRBD2, but there is no DNA to check that call. Germline lookup yields CDR1 MNHEY and CDR2 SMNVEV (reference sequence). The CDR3 has 16 amino acids. This CDR3 is CASSLNGLAGGETQYF.

This chain uses TRBV28 with TRBJ2-1; TCRdb names TRBD2, which stays unverified in the absence of DNA. Germline CDR1 MDHEN, CDR2 SYDVKM. CDR3 length equals 15 residues. The CDR3 protein is CASSPAAGGNNEQFF.

This chain links TRBV27 with TRBJ2-7; TCRdb proposes TRBD1, but this gene call is untestable without DNA. The CDR3 is 16 residues long. CDR1 is MNHEY, CDR2 SMNVEV, per germline (reference sequence). CDR3 residues: CASSLRTGGMSYEQYF.

The genes are TRBV6-5 and TRBJ1-2. The germline gives CDR1 MNHEY, CDR2 SVGAGI. This CDR3 is built from 14 residues. The CDR3 protein is CASSYGGGGYGYTF.

The rearrangement joins TRBV6-5 to TRBJ2-1; lacking DNA, the TRBD1 call made by TCRdb goes unchecked. The CDR3 runs to 11 residues. Germline V gene data show CDR1 as MNHEY and CDR2 as SVGAGI. The CDR3 spells CASMSSNEQFF.

J is TRBJ2-7 and V is TRBV4-3. The CDR3 consists of 13 residues. Germline-derived CDR1 and CDR2 are LGHNA and YSLEER. CDR3 region: CASSQGSGYEQYF.

The chain employs TRBV12-3 or TRBV12-4 and TRBJ2-1; TCRdb calls TRBD2, which cannot be checked without DNA. The CDR3 loop spans 14 amino acids. CDR3: CASSLGGGWSEQFF.